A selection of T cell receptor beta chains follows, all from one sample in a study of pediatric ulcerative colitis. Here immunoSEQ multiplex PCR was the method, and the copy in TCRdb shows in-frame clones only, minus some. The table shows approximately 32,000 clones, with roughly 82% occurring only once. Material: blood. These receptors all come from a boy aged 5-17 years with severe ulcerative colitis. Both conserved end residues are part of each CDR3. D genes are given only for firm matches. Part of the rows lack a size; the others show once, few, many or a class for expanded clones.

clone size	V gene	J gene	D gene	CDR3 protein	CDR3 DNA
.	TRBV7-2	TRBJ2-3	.	CASAGGGLSDTQYF	TGTGCCAGCGCCGGAGGGGGGCTCTCAGATACGCAGTATTTT
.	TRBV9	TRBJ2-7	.	CASSAVYEQYF	TGTGCCAGCAGCGCAGTCTACGAGCAGTACTTC
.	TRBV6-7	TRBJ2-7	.	CARALSEQYF	TGTGCCAGAGCCCTCAGCGAGCAGTACTTC
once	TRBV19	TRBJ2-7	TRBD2	CASSNGVPGGSYEQYF	TGTGCCAGTAGTAATGGGGTCCCGGGGGGCTCCTACGAGCAGTACTTC
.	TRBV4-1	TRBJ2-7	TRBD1	CASSPWTGRNEQYF	TGCGCCAGCAGCCCCTGGACAGGGAGAAACGAGCAGTACTTC
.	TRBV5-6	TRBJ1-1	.	CASSSPLAYGAGAFF	TGTGCCAGCAGCAGTCCTTTGGCGTATGGAGCGGGAGCTTTCTTT
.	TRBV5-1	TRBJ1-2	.	CASSPWVEGYGYTF	TGCGCCAGCAGCCCTTGGGTGGAGGGGTATGGCTACACCTTC
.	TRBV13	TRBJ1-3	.	CASSLASRGGNTIYF	TGTGCCAGCAGCTTAGCTTCCCGGGGCGGAAACACCATATATTTT
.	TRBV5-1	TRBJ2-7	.	CASSSDYEQYF	TGCGCCAGCAGCTCCGATTACGAGCAGTACTTC
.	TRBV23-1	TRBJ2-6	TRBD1	CASNRQGQPSGANVLTF	TGCGCCAGCAACAGACAGGGGCAACCCTCTGGGGCCAACGTCCTGACTTTC
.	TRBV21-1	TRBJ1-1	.	CASSKEGTIMNTEAFF	TGTGCCAGCAGCAAAGAGGGAACCATCATGAACACTGAAGCTTTCTTT
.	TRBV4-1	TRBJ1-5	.	CASSQEGMGYQPQHF	TGCGCCAGCAGCCAAGAGGGGATGGGATATCAGCCCCAGCATTTT
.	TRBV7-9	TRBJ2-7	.	CASTPRDGGYEQYF	TGTGCCAGCACCCCCAGGGACGGTGGATACGAGCAGTACTTC
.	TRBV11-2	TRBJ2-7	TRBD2	CASSYVGGSYEQYF	TGTGCCAGCAGCTACGTGGGGGGGTCCTACGAGCAGTACTTC
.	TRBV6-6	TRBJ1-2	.	CASGQGKGYTF	TGTGCCAGTGGGCAGGGTAAGGGCTACACCTTC
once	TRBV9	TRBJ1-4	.	CASSVDQGTREKLFF	TGTGCCAGCAGCGTAGACCAGGGGACGAGGGAAAAACTGTTTTTT
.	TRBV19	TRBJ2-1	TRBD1	CASSIAEGAGNEQFF	TGTGCCAGTAGTATAGCTGAGGGGGCCGGAAATGAGCAGTTCTTC
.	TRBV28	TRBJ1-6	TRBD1	CASSPRGQAYNSPLHF	TGTGCCAGCAGTCCACGAGGACAGGCCTATAATTCACCCCTCCACTTT
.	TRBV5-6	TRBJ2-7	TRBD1	CASSPYRSDRVSEQYF	TGTGCCAGCAGCCCCTATCGCTCGGACAGGGTGAGCGAGCAGTACTTC
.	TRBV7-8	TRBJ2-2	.	CASSLPLGGRGTGELFF	TGTGCCAGCAGCTTGCCTCTCGGGGGAAGGGGCACCGGGGAGCTGTTTTTT
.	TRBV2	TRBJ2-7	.	CASSGGWVEQYF	TGTGCCAGCAGTGGAGGGTGGGTCGAGCAGTACTTC
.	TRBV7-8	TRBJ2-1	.	CASSFHPGGDEQFF	TGTGCCAGCAGCTTCCATCCAGGGGGGGATGAGCAGTTCTTC
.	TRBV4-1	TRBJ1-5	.	CASSLGINQPQHF	TGCGCCAGCAGCCTGGGGATAAATCAGCCCCAGCATTTT
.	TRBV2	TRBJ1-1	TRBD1	CATINEKDRGWITEAFF	TGTGCCACCATTAATGAAAAGGACAGGGGGTGGATCACTGAAGCTTTCTTT
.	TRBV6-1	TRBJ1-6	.	CASSPPRGEGSPLHF	TGTGCCAGCAGTCCTCCCCGCGGGGAAGGATCACCCCTCCACTTT
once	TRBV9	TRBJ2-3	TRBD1	CASSAWDRARGTDTQYF	TGTGCCAGCAGCGCCTGGGACAGGGCAAGAGGGACAGATACGCAGTATTTT
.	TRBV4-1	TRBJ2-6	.	CASSPIGSGANVLTF	TGCGCCAGCAGCCCAATAGGGTCCGGGGCCAACGTCCTGACTTTC
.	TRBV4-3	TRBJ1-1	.	CASSQDLSAGVGTEAFF	TGCGCCAGCAGCCAAGATTTGTCAGCAGGGGTAGGGACTGAAGCTTTCTTT
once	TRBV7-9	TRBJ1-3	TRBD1	CASSSDRGLGNTIYF	TGTGCCAGCAGCTCGGACAGGGGGCTTGGAAACACCATATATTTT
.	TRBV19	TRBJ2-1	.	CASTTDSHPLNEQFF	TGTGCCAGTACCACGGACAGTCACCCACTCAATGAGCAGTTCTTC
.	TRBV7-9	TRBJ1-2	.	CASSLLRAPNYGYTF	TGTGCCAGCAGCTTACTCCGGGCACCTAACTATGGCTACACCTTC
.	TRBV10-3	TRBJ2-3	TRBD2	CAIRTSGHTDTQYF	TGTGCCATCAGGACTAGCGGCCACACAGATACGCAGTATTTT
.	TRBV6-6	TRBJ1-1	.	CASSYLLREAFF	TGTGCCAGCAGTTACTTACTGCGAGAAGCTTTCTTT
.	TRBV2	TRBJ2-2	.	CASSDRYTGELFF	TGTGCCAGCAGTGACAGATACACCGGGGAGCTGTTTTTT
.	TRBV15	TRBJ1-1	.	CATSRGYTEAFF	TGTGCCACCAGCAGAGGTTACACTGAAGCTTTCTTT
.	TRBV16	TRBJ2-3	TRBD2	CASSQSRWSGGATDTQYF	TGTGCCAGCAGCCAATCGAGGTGGAGCGGGGGGGCCACAGATACGCAGTATTTT
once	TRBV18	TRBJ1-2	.	CASSPPRVLGYTF	TGTGCCAGCTCACCACCGAGGGTTCTGGGCTACACCTTC
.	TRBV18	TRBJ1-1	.	CASSPGPGAQNTEAFF	TGTGCCAGCTCACCAGGCCCAGGGGCCCAGAATACTGAAGCTTTCTTT
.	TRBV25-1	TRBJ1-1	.	CASRWDTEAFF	TGTGCCAGCAGGTGGGACACTGAAGCTTTCTTT
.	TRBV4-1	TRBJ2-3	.	CASSQEQGVGTDTQYF	TGCGCCAGCAGCCAAGAACAGGGAGTTGGCACAGATACGCAGTATTTT
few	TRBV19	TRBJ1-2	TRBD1	CASSSTGTGGRGYTF	TGTGCCAGTAGTTCGACCGGGACAGGGGGCCGTGGCTACACCTTC
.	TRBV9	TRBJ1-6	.	CASSSRLPGYNSPLHF	TGTGCCAGCAGCTCCCGGTTGCCCGGTTATAATTCACCCCTCCACTTT
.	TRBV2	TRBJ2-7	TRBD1	CASSDWGQGVYEQYF	TGTGCCAGCAGTGATTGGGGACAGGGGGTCTACGAGCAGTACTTC
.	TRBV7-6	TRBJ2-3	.	CASSLTDTQYF	TGTGCCAGCAGCTTAACAGATACGCAGTATTTT
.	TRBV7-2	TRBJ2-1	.	CASVVRTEQFF	TGTGCCTCGGTGGTCCGAACTGAGCAGTTCTTC
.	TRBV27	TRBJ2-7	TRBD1	CASSPGTGGREQYF	TGTGCCAGCAGCCCGGGAACAGGGGGCCGCGAGCAGTACTTC